This is a list of T cell receptor beta chains from one sample in a study of monozygotic twins with inflammatory bowel disease. TCRdb re-called the 5' RACE reads and gives one entry per CDR3 protein, without DNA. This sample's clone table lists more than 300,000 distinct CDR3 sequences. The specimen sequenced was blood. These TCRs come from a human donor with ulcerative colitis or Crohn's disease, or a healthy co-twin of an affected twin (not recorded which). The CDR3 runs from the conserved cysteine through the conserved F or W.

>TRBV27|TRBJ2-3
CASSLRWGGTDTQYF
>TRBV28|TRBJ2-7
CASCVGGRDEQYF
>TRBV29-1|TRBJ2-7
CSVFSRQGISYEQYF
>TRBV5-1|TRBJ2-7
CASSLGHAYEQYF
>TRBV10-3|TRBJ1-2
CAISEELKGLGYTF
>TRBV4-1|TRBJ1-1
CASSQQMYTEAFF
>TRBV29-1|TRBJ2-3
CSVVGGGRRTDTQYF
>TRBV12-3/TRBV12-4|TRBJ2-7
CASSRDRVGEQYF
>TRBV6-1|TRBJ2-7
CASSRGVSSSYEQYF
>TRBV5-1|TRBJ2-2
CASSSTQTNTGELFF
>TRBV7-9|TRBJ2-2
CASSLLVGPGELFF
>TRBV5-8|TRBJ2-3
CASSLAASGAGTQYF
>TRBV7-9|TRBJ2-7
CASSLGEREQYF
>TRBV27|TRBJ2-2
CASSGLAATGELFF
>TRBV5-1|TRBJ1-4
CASSRDRWENEKLFF
>TRBV5-1|TRBJ2-1
CASSLAGDVPANEQFF
>TRBV5-1|TRBJ1-5
CASRHKTGGDQPQHF
>TRBV6-1|TRBJ2-2
CASRILAGKNTGELFF
>TRBV6-1|TRBJ2-7
CASSPELVGGGRYEQYF
>TRBV7-2|TRBJ1-1
CASSFQLGTEAFF
>TRBV30|TRBJ2-2
CAWSARSRGKAGELFF
>TRBV7-2|TRBJ2-1
CASSVDRGNEQFF